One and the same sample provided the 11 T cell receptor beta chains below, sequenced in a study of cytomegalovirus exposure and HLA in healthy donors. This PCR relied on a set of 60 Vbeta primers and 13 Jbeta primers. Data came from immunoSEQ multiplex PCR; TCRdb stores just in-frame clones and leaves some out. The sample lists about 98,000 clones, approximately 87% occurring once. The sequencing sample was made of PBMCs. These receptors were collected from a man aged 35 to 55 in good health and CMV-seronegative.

In DNA form, the CDR3 reads TGTGCCAGCAGCGTAGTTGGGGCATGGGGCACTGAAGCTTTCTTT. Translated: CASSVVGAWGTEAFF. V is TRBV9 and J is TRBJ1-1, with D possibly TRBD1 on 5 matching bases. CDR3 length: 15 residues. V was clipped by 0 bases and J by 4 bases, with 13 bases between them. Germline V gene lookup returns CDR1 SGDLS and CDR2 YYNGEE.

The CDR3, as DNA: TGTGCCAGTAGTTTCGGACAGGGAACGGACGCTGGAAACACCATATATTTT. Translated: CASSFGQGTDAGNTIYF. This chain joins TRBV19 and TRBJ1-3; 8 bases are shared with TRBD1. The CDR3 covers 17 residues. Germline trimming cut 5 bases from V and 2 bases from J; bases unmatched to any gene: 11. From germline, CDR1 is LNHDA and CDR2 SQIVND (reference sequence).

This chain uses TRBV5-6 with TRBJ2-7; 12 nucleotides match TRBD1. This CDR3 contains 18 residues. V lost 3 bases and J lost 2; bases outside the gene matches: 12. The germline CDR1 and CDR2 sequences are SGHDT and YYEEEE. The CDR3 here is CASSSGRGQGALTYEQYF. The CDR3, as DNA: TGTGCCAGCAGCTCGGGACGGGGACAGGGGGCCCTGACCTACGAGCAGTACTTC.

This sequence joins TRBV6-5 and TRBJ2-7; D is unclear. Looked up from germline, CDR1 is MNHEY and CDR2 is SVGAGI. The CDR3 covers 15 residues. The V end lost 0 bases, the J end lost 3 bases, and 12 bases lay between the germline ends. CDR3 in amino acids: CASSYSNSVNYEQYF. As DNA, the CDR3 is TGTGCCAGCAGTTACTCGAACAGTGTGAACTACGAGCAGTACTTC.

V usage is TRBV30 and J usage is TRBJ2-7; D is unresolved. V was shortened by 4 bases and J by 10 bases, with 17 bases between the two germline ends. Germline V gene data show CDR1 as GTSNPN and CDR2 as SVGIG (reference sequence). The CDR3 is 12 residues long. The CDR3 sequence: CAWKRHDIRQYF. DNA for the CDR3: TGTGCCTGGAAACGACACGACATCAGACAGTACTTC.

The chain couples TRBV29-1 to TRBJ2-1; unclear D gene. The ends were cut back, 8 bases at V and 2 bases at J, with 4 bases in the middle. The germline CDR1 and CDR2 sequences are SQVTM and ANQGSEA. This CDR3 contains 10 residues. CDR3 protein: CSTAYNEQFF. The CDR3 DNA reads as TGCAGCACGGCCTACAATGAGCAGTTCTTC.

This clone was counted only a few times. CDR3 in DNA: TGTGCCAGTAGTACTAGGACGGGAGATTCACCCCTCCACTTT. This sequence encodes CASSTRTGDSPLHF. J is TRBJ1-6 and V is TRBV19; no firm D call. The CDR3 has 14 amino acids. Trimming cost V 4 bases and J 8 bases, with 12 bases left between them. CDR1 LNHDA and CDR2 SQIVND come from the germline V gene (reference sequence).

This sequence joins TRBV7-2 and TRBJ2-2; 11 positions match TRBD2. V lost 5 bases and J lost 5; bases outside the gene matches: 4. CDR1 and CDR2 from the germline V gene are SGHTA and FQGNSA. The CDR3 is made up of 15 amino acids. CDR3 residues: CASSLSSGGTGELFF. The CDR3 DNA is TGTGCCAGCAGCCTATCTAGCGGGGGGACCGGGGAGCTGTTTTTT.

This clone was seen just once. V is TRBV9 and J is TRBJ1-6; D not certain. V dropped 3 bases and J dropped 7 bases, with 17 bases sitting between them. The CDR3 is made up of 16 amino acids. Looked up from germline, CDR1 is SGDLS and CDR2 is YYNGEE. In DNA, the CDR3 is TGTGCCAGCAGCGCTTCGAGGGATACGGAAAATTCACCCCTCCACTTT. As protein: CASSASRDTENSPLHF.

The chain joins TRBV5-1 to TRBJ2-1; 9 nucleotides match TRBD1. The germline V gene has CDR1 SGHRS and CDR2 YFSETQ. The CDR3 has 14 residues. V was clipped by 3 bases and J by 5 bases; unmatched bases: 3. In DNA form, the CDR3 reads TGCGCCAGCAGCTACTACAGGGGGCACAATGAGCAGTTCTTC. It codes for CASSYYRGHNEQFF.

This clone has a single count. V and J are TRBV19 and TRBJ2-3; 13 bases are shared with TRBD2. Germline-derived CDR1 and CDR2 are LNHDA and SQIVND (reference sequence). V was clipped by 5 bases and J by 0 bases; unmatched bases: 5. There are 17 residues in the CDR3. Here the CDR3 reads CASSPGLAGASTDTQYF. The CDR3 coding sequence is TGTGCCAGTAGTCCTGGACTAGCGGGGGCCAGCACAGATACGCAGTATTTT.